A single sample is the source of the 3 T cell receptor beta chains below, sequenced in a study of T cells in Graves' hyperthyroidism and ophthalmopathy. TCR beta CDR3 regions were amplified from RNA. HTBI primers were employed in a first-round RT-PCR of the TCR CDR3. TCRdb called the multiplex PCR reads again in MiXCR, with one record for every CDR3 protein. The repertoire consists of under 400,000 distinct CDR3 sequences, with approximately 14% occurring once and the leading ten covering 9.5% to 11%. Sequenced: blood. These receptors were taken from a woman aged 60-75 years with Graves' hyperthyroidism.

This clonotype was seen ten or more times. The chain carries TRBV29-1 and TRBJ2-2; 9 bases map to TRBD2. The V segment lost 6 bases and the J segment 2 bases; nucleotides outside the gene matches: 7. The CDR3 runs 15 residues. Germline V gene data show CDR1 as SQVTM and CDR2 as ANQGSEA. CDR3 sequence: CSVGSGSFNTGELFF. CDR3 coding DNA: TGCAGCGTAGGTAGCGGGAGCTTCAACACCGGGGAGCTGTTTTTT.

There are many counts of this clonotype. The V gene is TRBV28, the J gene TRBJ1-4; TRBD1 aligns across 11 bases. V was clipped by 5 bases and J by 7 bases; unmatched bases: 12. This CDR3 has 17 amino acids. CDR1 is MDHEN and CDR2 is SYDVKM in the germline V gene. The CDR3 coding sequence is TGTGCCAGCAGTGGGGCCTCCTCCGGGACAGGGGGTGAAAAACTGTTTTTT. Translated, it gives CASSGASSGTGGEKLFF.

This clonotype has a count of ten or more. The genes are TRBV15 and TRBJ2-6; D could derive from TRBD1 or TRBD2 (5 bases each). V lost 3 bases, J lost 0 bases, and 12 bases lay in between. The CDR3 spans 17 residues. From germline, CDR1 is LNHNV and CDR2 YYDKDF (reference sequence). The DNA for the CDR3 is TGTGCCACCAGCAGCGGGGCCCGCTCCTCTGGGGCCAACGTCCTGACTTTC. Its protein is CATSSGARSSGANVLTF.